These 15 T cell receptor beta chains share one sample of origin, sequenced in a study of CD8 T cells in ankylosing spondylitis. Study-level results: Ankylosing spondylitis blood seemed to carry a telltale TCR beta motif made of under ten highly homologous variants.

Their target antigens are unknown. In TCRdb, the 5' RACE reads were re-called with MiXCR into one record per CDR3 protein. The sample shows approximately 400,000 distinct CDR3 sequences, more than 25% of them seen only once. The sequenced material came from blood, either unsorted or a sorted T cell fraction (not recorded which). These receptors all come from a male donor with ankylosing spondylitis.

The J gene is TRBJ2-3, the V gene TRBV24-1; D is unclear. The CDR3 covers 10 residues. CDR1 is KGHDR and CDR2 is SFDVKD in the germline V gene. Trimming removed 9 bases at V and 2 bases at J, with 2 bases between. CDR3 nucleotides: TGTGCCACCCACACAGATACGCAGTATTTT. The encoded protein is CATHTDTQYF.

This clonotype was counted a few times. The CDR3 spells CASSLVTDQETQYF. CDR3 coding DNA: TGCGCCAGCAGCTTGGTAACGGACCAAGAGACCCAGTACTTC. The chain is built from TRBV5-1 and TRBJ2-5; the D is unclear. The CDR3 sequence is 14 residues long. The germline V and J ends were trimmed by 0 bases and 0 bases, with 6 bases remaining between them. Germline assignment: CDR1 SGHRS and CDR2 YFSETQ.

This clonotype was counted only a few times. The chain joins TRBV7-9 to TRBJ2-2; TRBD2 agrees at 11 bases. The trim removed 3 bases at V and 2 bases at J, leaving 2 bases unmatched. The CDR3 covers 16 residues. Germline V lookup: CDR1 SEHNR, CDR2 FQNEAQ (reference sequence). The chain's CDR3 is CASSFGTSGNTGELFF. In nucleotides, the CDR3 is TGTGCCAGCAGCTTTGGGACTAGCGGTAACACCGGGGAGCTGTTTTTT.

This clonotype was detected only a few times. The V gene is TRBV11-3, the J gene TRBJ1-1, with D possibly TRBD1 on 6 matching bases. The CDR3 has 14 amino acids. Germline V gene sequence: CDR1 SGHNT, CDR2 YENEEA. Trimming removed 5 bases from V and 5 bases from J, with 15 bases in between. The CDR3 spells CASSPGGAKTEAFF. DNA of the CDR3: TGTGCCAGCAGCCCGGGGGGGGCTAAAACTGAAGCTTTCTTT.

The J gene is TRBJ2-1, the V gene TRBV7-4; no clear D gene. The CDR3 loop spans 20 amino acids. Germline CDR1 and CDR2: SGHVT and SQSDAQ. With 1 base removed from V and 0 bases from J, the gap between germline ends came to 22 bases. CDR3 DNA: TGTGCCAGCAGCTTAGTCTTCTTCCGAAATACAGCGAACTCCTACAATGAGCAGTTCTTC. This codes for CASSLVFFRNTANSYNEQFF.

There are a few counts of this clonotype. This chain joins TRBV20-1 and TRBJ2-1; 7 positions match TRBD2. Germline assignment: CDR1 DFQATT and CDR2 SNEGSKA (reference sequence). CDR3 length equals 15 residues. The V segment lost 0 bases and the J segment 0 bases; nucleotides outside the gene matches: 2. CDR3 amino acids: CSARDGGSSYNEQFF. The CDR3 DNA reads as TGCAGTGCTAGAGACGGCGGGAGCTCCTACAATGAGCAGTTCTTC.

The CDR3 nucleotides are TGTGCCAGCAGCCGGGTGGTCGAGCAGTACTTC. As protein: CASSRVVEQYF. J is TRBJ2-7 and V is TRBV5-5; unclear D gene. The CDR3 is made up of 11 amino acids. Germline CDR1 reads SGHKS; CDR2 reads YYEKEE (reference sequence). Between the trimmed V and J ends, which lost 4 bases and 6 bases, there was a span of 8 bases.

The chain is built from TRBV10-2 and TRBJ1-5; 7 bases map to TRBD1. Per germline, CDR1 WSHSY and CDR2 SAAADI. CDR3 size: 16 residues. The ends lost 0 bases at V and 4 bases at J; junction bases unmatched: 6. The CDR3 protein is CASSESGTAINQPQHF. The CDR3 DNA follows: TGCGCCAGCAGTGAGTCGGGGACAGCTATTAATCAGCCCCAGCATTTT.

A word on this clonotype: A junction boundary mismatches the germline segment, possibly from a read error. The V and J genes are TRBV6-1 and TRBJ2-2; D ambiguous. The CDR3 consists of 14 residues. CDR1 is MNHNS and CDR2 is SASEGT in the germline V gene. This chain's CDR3 is CASMRYPKTGELFF. The CDR3 region has the DNA TGTGCCAGCATGAGGTACCCGAAGACCGGGGAGCTGTTTTTT.

This clonotype was recorded a few times. V is TRBV12-3 or TRBV12-4 and J is TRBJ2-7; 10 nucleotides agree with TRBD2. The CDR3 sequence is 15 residues long. V gave up 5 bases and J gave up 6 bases; unmatched junction bases: 10. The CDR3 loop reads CASSGRTSGMFEQYF. CDR3 sequence (DNA): TGTGCCAGCAGTGGTAGGACTAGCGGAATGTTCGAGCAGTACTTC.

The rearrangement links TRBV12-3 or TRBV12-4 to TRBJ2-4; weak D call: TRBD2 (5 bases). Trimming took off 2 bases at V and 6 bases at J, with 11 bases between the two ends. This CDR3 region has 14 residues. CDR3 sequence (DNA): TGTGCCAGCAGTTTATTAAGCGGTAGAAACATTCAGTACTTC. This translates into CASSLLSGRNIQYF.

This chain connects TRBV5-5 to TRBJ1-1; D is uncertain. The germline V and J ends were trimmed by 3 bases and 4 bases, with 10 bases remaining between them. The germline V gene encodes CDR1 SGHKS and CDR2 YYEKEE (reference sequence). There are 13 residues in the CDR3. CDR3 in amino acids: CASSSQSSTEAFF. The CDR3 DNA follows: TGTGCCAGCAGCTCTCAGTCCTCCACTGAAGCTTTCTTT.

This clonotype occurred a few times. The J gene is TRBJ2-7, the V gene TRBV5-1, with TRBD2 identical over 7 bases. The CDR3 runs 16 residues. Germline V gene data show CDR1 as SGHRS and CDR2 as YFSETQ. Trimming removed 0 bases from V and 4 bases from J; junction bases left unmatched: 10. The CDR3 coding sequence is TGCGCCAGCAGCTTGGCCCCAGCGGGAAGGTCGTACGAGCAGTACGTC. It is translated as CASSLAPAGRSYEQYV.

This clonotype has more than one count but fewer than ten. The chain carries TRBV10-3 and TRBJ2-7; D perhaps matches TRBD2 (6 bases). V was pared by 3 bases and J by 7 bases, with 19 bases between. The CDR3 length is 15 residues. CDR1 ENHRY and CDR2 SYGVKD come from the germline V gene. CDR3 sequence: CAISEISGPTGEQYV. In nucleotides, the CDR3 is TGTGCCATCAGTGAAATTAGCGGTCCTACGGGGGAGCAGTACGTC.

This clonotype was counted a few times. J is TRBJ1-6 and V is TRBV18; D might be TRBD1 (6 bases). Germline V lookup: CDR1 KGHSH, CDR2 LQKENI. V dropped 6 bases and J dropped 7 bases, with 16 bases sitting between them. This CDR3 contains 15 residues. The DNA of the CDR3 is TGTGCCAGCTCCCAAGGGGGGGACCTGAATTCACCCCTCCACTTT. Protein: CASSQGGDLNSPLHF. Full variable domain (outside the CDR3, taken from reference TRBV18 and TRBJ1-6): NAGVMQNPRHLVRRRGQEARLRCSPMKGHSHVYWYRQLPEEGLKFMVYLQKENIIDESGMPKERFSAEFPKEGPSILRIQQVVRGDSAAYFCASSQGGDLNSPLHFGNGTRLTVT.